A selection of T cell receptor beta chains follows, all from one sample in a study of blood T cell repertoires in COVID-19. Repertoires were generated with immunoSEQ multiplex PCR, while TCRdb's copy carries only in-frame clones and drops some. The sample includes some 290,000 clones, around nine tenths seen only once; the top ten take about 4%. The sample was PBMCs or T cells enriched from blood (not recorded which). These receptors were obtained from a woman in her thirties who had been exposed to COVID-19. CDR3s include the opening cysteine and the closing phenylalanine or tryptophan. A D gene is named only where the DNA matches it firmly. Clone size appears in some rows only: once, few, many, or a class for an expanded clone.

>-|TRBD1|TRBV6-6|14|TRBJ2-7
TGTGCCAGCGGACGACCGACAGGGACCTACGAGCAGTACTTC
CASGRPTGTYEQYF
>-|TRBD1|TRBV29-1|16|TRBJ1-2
TGCAGCGTTGAAGAATTCAGGCAGGGGGGATTCTATGGCTACACCTTC
CSVEEFRQGGFYGYTF
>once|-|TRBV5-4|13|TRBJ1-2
TGTGCCAGCAGCTCAACAGGACGGCGAACCTTTACCTTC
CASSSTGRRTFTF
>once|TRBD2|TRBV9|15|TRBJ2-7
TGTGCCAGCAGCGTGGGACTAGCGGGGGGGTACGAGCAGTACTTC
CASSVGLAGGYEQYF
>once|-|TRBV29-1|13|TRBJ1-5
TGCAGCGTTGGAACAGGGTATGGGCAGCCCCAGCATTTT
CSVGTGYGQPQHF
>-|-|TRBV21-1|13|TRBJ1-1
TGTGCCACAAAACCACGGGGTCGTAAGGAAGCTTTCTTT
CATKPRGRKEAFF
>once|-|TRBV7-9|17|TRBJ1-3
TGTGCCAGCAGCTTAGATGTCGGGGGGAGATCTGGAAACACCATATATTTT
CASSLDVGGRSGNTIYF
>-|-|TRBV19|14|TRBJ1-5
TGTGCCAGTAGTTTCAGGGGACCTAATCAGCCCCAGCATTTT
CASSFRGPNQPQHF
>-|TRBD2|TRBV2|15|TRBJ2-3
TGTGCCAGCATGACTAGCGGGGGCAGCACAGATACGCAGTATTTT
CASMTSGGSTDTQYF
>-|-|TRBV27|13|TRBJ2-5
TGTGCCAGCAGTTGGGAGGGGGGTGAGACCCAGTACTTC
CASSWEGGETQYF
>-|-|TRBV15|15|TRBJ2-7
TGTGCCACCAGCAGAGACAGGGGCAAATCCTACGAGCAGTACTTC
CATSRDRGKSYEQYF
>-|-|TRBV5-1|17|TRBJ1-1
TGCGCCAGCAGCTTGGCAGGGCCAGGGAGGGGGAACACTGAAGCTTTCTTT
CASSLAGPGRGNTEAFF
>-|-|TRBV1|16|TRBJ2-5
TGCACCAGCAGACAACCAGGTCTTGGGGGCCGGGAGACCCAGTACTTC
CTSRQPGLGGRETQYF
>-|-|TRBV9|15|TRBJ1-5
TGTGCCAGCAGCGTAGAAGGCGGGAGCAATCAGCCCCAGCATTTT
CASSVEGGSNQPQHF
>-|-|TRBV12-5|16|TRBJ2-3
TGTGCTAGTGGTTTTTATGGGGGGGCCCCCCCAGATACGCAGTATTTT
CASGFYGGAPPDTQYF
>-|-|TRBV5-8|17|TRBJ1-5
TGTGCCAGCAGCCCTGGTCATATGCCAGGCAGCAATCAGCCCCAGCATTTT
CASSPGHMPGSNQPQHF
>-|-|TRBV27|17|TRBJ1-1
TGTGCCAGCAGTTTCGCCTTTTCCAGGCACATGAACACTGAAGCTTTCTTT
CASSFAFSRHMNTEAFF